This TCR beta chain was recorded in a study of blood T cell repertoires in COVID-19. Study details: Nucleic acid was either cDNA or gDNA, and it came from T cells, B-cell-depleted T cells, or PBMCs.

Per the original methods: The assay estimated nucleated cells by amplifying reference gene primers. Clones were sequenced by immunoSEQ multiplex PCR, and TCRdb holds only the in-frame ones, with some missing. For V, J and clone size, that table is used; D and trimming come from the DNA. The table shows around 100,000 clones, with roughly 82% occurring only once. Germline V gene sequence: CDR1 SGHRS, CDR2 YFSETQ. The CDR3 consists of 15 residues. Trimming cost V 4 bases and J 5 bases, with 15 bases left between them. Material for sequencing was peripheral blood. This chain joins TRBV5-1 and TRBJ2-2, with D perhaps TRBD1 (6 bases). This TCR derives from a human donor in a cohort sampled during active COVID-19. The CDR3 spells CASSLVGQGTGELFF. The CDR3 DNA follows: TGCGCCAGCAGCCTAGTGGGGCAGGGGACCGGGGAGCTGTTTTTT.